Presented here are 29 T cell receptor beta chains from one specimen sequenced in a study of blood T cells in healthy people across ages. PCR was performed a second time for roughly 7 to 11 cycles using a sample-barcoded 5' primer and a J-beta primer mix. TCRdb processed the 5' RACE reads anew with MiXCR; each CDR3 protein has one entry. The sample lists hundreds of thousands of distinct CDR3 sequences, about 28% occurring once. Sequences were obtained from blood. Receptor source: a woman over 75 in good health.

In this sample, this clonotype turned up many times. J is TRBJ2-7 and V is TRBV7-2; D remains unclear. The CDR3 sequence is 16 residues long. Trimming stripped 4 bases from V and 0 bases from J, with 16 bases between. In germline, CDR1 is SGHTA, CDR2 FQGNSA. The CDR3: CASSSRSQTGSYEQYF. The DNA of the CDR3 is TGTGCCAGCAGCTCGCGGAGCCAAACGGGCTCCTACGAGCAGTACTTC. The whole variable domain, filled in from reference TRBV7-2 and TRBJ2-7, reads GAGVSQSPSNKVTEKGKDVELRCDPISGHTALYWYRQSLGQGLEFLIYFQGNSAPDKSGLPSDRFSAERTGGSVSTLTIQRTQQEDSAVYLCASSSRSQTGSYEQYFGPGTRLTVT.

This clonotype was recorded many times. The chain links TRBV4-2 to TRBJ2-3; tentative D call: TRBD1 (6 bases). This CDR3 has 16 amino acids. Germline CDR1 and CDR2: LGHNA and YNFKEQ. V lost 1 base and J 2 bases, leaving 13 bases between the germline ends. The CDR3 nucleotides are TGTGCCAGCAGCCAAGGGGGCGGACAGAACACAGATACGCAGTATTTT. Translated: CASSQGGGQNTDTQYF.

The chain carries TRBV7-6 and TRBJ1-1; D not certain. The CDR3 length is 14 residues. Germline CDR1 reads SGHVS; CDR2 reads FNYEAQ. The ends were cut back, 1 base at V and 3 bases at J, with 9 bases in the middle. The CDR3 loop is CASSLDDKDTEAFF. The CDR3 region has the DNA TGTGCCAGCAGCTTAGACGATAAGGACACTGAAGCTTTCTTT.

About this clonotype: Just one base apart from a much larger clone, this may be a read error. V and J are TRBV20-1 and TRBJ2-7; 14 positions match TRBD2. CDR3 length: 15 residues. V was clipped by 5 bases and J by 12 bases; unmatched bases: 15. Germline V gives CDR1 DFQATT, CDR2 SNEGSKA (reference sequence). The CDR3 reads CSAATSGGAGETLYF. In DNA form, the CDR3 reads TGCAGTGCTGCGACTAGCGGGGGGGCCGGGGAGACCCTGTACTTC.

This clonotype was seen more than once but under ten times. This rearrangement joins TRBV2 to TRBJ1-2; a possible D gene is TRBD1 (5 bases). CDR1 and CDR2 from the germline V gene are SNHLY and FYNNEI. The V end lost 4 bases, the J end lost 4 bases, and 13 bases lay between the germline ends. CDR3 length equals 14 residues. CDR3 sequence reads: CASSGGAGGYGYTF. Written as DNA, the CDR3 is TGTGCCAGCAGTGGAGGGGCGGGGGGCTATGGCTACACCTTC.

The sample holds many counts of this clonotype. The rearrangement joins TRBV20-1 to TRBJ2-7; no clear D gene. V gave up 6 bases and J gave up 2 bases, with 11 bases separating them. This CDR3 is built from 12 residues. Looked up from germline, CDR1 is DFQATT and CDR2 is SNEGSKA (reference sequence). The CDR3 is CSALGGAYEQYF. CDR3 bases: TGCAGTGCCCTCGGCGGTGCCTACGAGCAGTACTTC.

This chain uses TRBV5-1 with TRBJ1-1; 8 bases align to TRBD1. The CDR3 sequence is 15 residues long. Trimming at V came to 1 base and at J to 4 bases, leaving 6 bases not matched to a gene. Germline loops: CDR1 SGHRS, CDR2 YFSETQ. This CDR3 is CASSLIRGQGTEAFF. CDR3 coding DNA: TGCGCCAGCAGCTTGATCAGGGGGCAGGGCACTGAAGCTTTCTTT.

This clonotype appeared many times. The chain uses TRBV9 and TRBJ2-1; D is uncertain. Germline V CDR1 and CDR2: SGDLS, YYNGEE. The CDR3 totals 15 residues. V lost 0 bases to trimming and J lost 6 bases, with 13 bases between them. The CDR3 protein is CASSVADIPGNEQFF. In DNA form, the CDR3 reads TGTGCCAGCAGCGTAGCCGACATCCCGGGCAATGAGCAGTTCTTC.

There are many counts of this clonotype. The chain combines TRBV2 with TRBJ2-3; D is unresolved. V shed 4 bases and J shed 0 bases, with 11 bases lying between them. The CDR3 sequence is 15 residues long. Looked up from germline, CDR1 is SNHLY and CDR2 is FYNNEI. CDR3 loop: CASSAVRISTDTQYF. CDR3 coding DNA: TGTGCCAGCAGTGCGGTCAGGATTAGCACAGATACGCAGTATTTT.

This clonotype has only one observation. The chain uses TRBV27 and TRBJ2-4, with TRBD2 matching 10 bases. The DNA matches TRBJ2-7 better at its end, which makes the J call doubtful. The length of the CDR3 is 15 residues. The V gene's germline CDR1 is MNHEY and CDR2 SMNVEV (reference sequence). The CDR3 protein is CASSSEAGGLYEQYF. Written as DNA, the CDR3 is TGTGCCAGCAGTTCGGAAGCGGGAGGGCTCTACGAGCAGTACTTC.

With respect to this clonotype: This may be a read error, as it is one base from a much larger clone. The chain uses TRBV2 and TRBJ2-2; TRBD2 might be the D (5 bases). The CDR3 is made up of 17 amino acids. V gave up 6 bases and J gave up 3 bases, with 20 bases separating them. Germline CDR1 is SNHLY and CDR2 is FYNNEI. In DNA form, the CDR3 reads TGTGCCAGCAGAGGCCCAATTAGCGAGGGATACACCGGGGAGCTGTTTTTT. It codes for CASRGPISEGYTGELFF.

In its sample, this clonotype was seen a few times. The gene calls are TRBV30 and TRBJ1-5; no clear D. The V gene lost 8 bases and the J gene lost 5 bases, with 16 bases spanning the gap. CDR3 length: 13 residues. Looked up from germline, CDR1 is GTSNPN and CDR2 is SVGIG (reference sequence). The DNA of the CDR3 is TGTGCCGGTGGGGTTGGGTTAGATCAGCCCCAGCATTTT. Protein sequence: CAGGVGLDQPQHF.

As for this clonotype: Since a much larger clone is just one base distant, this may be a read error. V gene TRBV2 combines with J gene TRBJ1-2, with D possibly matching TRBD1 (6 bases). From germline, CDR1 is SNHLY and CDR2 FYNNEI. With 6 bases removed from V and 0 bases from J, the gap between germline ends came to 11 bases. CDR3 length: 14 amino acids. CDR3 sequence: CASRGGVTNYGYTF. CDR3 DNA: TGTGCCAGCAGGGGGGGCGTAACTAACTATGGCTACACCTTC. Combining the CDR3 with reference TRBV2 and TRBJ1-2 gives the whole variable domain EPEVTQTPSHQVTQMGQEVILRCVPISNHLYFYWYRQILGQKVEFLVSFYNNEISEKSEIFDDQFSVERPDGSNFTLKIRSTKLEDSAMYFCASRGGVTNYGYTFGSGTRLTVV.

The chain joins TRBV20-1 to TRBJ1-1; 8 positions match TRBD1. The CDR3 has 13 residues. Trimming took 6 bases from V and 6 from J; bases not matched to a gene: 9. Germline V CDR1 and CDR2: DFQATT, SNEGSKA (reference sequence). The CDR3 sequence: CSASTGGNAEAFF. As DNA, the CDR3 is TGCAGTGCCTCAACAGGGGGGAATGCTGAAGCTTTCTTT.

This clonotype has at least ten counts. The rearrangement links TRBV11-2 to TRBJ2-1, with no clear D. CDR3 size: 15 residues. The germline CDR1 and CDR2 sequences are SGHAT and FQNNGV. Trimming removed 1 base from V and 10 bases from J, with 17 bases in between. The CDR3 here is CASSLVVAGRLEQFF. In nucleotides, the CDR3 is TGTGCCAGCAGCTTAGTGGTCGCTGGACGTTTGGAGCAGTTCTTC.

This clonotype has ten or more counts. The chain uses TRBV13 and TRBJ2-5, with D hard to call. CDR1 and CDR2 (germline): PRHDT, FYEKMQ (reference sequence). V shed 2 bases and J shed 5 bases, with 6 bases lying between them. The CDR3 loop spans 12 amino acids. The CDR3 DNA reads TGTGCCAGCAGCTTATTCTTCGAGACCCAGTACTTC. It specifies CASSLFFETQYF.

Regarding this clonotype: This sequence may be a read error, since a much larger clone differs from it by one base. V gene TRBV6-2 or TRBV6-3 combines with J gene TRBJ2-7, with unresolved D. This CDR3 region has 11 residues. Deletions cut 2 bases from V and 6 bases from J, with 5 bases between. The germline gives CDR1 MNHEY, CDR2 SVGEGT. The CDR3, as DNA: TGTGCCAGCAGTTACGGGGTCGAGCAGTACTTC. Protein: CASSYGVEQYF.

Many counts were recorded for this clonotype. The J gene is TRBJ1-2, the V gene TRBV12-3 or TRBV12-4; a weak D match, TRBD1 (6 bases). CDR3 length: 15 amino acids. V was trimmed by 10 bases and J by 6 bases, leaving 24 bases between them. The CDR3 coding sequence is TGTGCCATCAAACTTTACCCCTATTCAGGGGATGGCTACACCTTC. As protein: CAIKLYPYSGDGYTF.

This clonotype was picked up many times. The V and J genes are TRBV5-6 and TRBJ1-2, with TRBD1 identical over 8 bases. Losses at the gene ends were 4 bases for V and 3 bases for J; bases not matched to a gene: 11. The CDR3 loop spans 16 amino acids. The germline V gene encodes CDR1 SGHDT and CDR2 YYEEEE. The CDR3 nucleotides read TGTGCCAGCAGCAAACCTCAGGGGGCGTTGGACTATGGCTACACCTTC. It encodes CASSKPQGALDYGYTF.

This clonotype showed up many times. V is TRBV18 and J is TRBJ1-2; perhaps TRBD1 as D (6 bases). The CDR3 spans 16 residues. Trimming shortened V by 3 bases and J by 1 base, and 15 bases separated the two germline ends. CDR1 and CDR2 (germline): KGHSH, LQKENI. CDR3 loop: CASSPDGGLVNYGYTF. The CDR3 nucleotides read TGTGCCAGCTCACCCGATGGGGGGCTGGTTAACTATGGCTACACCTTC.

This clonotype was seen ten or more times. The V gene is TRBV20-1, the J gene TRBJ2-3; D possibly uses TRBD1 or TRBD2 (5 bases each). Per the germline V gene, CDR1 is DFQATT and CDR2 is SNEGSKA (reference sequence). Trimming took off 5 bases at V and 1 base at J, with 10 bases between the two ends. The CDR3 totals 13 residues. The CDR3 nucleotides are TGCAGTGCTCCCCAGGGAGGCACAGATACGCAGTATTTT. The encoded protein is CSAPQGGTDTQYF.

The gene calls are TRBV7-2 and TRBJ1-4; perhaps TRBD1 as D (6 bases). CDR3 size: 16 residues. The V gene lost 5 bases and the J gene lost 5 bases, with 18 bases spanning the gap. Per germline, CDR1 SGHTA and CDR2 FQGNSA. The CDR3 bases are TGTGCCAGCAGCGGGGCCTCAGGGGCCAAGAATGAAAAACTGTTTTTT. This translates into CASSGASGAKNEKLFF.

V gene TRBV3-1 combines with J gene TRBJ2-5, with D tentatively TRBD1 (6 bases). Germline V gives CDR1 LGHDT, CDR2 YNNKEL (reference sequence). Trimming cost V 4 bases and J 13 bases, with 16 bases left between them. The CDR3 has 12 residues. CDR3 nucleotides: TGTGCCAGCAGCCTAGGACAGCTCGTACCGTACTTC. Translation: CASSLGQLVPYF.

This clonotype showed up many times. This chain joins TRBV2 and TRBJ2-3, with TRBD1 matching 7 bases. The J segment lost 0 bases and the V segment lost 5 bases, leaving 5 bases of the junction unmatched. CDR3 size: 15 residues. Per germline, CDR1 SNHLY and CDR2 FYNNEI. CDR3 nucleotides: TGTGCCAGCAGTCACAGGGGAATTAGCACAGATACGCAGTATTTT. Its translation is CASSHRGISTDTQYF.

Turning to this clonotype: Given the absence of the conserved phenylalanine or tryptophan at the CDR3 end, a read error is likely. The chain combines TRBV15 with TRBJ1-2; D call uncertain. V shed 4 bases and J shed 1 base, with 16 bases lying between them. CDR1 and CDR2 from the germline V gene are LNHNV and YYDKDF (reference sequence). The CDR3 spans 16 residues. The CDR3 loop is CATSTARVTFNYGYTV. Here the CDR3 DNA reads TGTGCCACCAGCACAGCCCGGGTCACTTTTAACTATGGCTACACCGTC.

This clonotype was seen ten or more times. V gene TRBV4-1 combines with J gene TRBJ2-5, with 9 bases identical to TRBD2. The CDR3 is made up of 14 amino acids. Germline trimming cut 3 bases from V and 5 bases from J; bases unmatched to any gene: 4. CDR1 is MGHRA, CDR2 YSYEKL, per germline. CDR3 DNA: TGCGCCAGCAGCCACTTGGCGGGGGGGGAGACCCAGTACTTC. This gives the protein CASSHLAGGETQYF.

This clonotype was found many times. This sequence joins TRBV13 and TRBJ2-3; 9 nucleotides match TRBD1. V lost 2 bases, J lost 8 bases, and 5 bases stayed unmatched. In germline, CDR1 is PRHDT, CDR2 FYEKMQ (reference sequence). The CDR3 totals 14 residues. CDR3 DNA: TGTGCCAGCAGCTTAATACAGGGGGCTGGTACGCAGTATTTT. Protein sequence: CASSLIQGAGTQYF.

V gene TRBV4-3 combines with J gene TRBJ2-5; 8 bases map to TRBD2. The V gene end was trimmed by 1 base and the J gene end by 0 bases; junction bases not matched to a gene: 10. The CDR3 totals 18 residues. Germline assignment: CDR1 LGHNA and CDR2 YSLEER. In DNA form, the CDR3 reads TGCGCCAGCAGCCAAGTGGTTAGCGGGACGCCGTACCAAGAGACCCAGTACTTC. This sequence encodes CASSQVVSGTPYQETQYF.

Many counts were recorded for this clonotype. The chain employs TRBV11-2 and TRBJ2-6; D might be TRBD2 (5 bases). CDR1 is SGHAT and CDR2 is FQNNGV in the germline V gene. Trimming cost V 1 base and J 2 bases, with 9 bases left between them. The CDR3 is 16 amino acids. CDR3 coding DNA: TGTGCCAGCAGCTTAGGGGGAGTCGCTGGGGCCAACGTCCTGACTTTC. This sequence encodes CASSLGGVAGANVLTF.